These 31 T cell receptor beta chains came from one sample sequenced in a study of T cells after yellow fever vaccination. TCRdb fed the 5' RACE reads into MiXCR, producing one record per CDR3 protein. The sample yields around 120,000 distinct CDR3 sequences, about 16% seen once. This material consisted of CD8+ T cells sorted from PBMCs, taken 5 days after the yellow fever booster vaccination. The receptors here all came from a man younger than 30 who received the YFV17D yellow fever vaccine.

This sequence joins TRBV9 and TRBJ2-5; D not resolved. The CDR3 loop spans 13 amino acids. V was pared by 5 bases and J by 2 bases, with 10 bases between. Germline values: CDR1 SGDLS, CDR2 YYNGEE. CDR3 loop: CASSSPLQETQYF. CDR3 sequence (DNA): TGTGCCAGCAGTTCTCCGCTTCAAGAGACCCAGTACTTC.

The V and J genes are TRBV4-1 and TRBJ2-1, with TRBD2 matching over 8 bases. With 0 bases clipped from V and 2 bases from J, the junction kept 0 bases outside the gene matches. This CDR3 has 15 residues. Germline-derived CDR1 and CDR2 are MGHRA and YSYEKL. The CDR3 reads CASSQDSGAYNEQFF. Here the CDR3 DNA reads TGCGCCAGCAGCCAAGATAGCGGGGCCTACAATGAGCAGTTCTTC.

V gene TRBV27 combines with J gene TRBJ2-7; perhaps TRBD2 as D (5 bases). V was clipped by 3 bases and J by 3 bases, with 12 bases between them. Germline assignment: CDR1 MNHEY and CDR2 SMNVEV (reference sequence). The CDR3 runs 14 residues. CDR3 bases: TGTGCCAGCAGTTTTGGAGGAATGAGCTACGAGCAGTACTTC. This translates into CASSFGGMSYEQYF.

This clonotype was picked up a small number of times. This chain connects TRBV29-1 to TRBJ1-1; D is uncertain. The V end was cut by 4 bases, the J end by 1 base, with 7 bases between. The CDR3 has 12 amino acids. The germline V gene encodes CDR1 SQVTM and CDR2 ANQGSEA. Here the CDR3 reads CSVVPANTEAFF. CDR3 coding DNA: TGCAGCGTTGTCCCCGCGAACACTGAAGCTTTCTTT. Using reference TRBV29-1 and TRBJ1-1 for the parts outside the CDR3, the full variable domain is SAVISQKPSRDICQRGTSLTIQCQVDSQVTMMFWYRQQPGQSLTLIATANQGSEATYESGFVIDKFPISRPNLTFSTLTVSNMSPEDSSIYLCSVVPANTEAFFGQGTRLTVV.

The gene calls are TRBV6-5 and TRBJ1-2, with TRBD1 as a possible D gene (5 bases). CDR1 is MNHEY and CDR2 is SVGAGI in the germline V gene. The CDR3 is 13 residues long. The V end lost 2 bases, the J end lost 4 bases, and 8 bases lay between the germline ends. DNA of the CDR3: TGTGCCAGCAGTTACGCAGGGAGCTATGGCTACACCTTC. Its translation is CASSYAGSYGYTF.

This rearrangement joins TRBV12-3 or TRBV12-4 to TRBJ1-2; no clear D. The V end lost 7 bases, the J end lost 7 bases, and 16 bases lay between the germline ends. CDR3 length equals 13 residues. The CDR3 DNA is TGTGCCAGCACCTTAGGGTTTTTAGGTGGCTACACCTTC. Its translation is CASTLGFLGGYTF.

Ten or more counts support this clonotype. The chain's CDR3 is CATSDYRETTDTQYF. CDR3 nucleotides: TGTGCCACCAGTGATTACAGGGAGACCACAGATACGCAGTATTTT. The rearrangement joins TRBV24-1 to TRBJ2-3, with a tentative D call TRBD1 (6 bases). From germline, CDR1 is KGHDR and CDR2 SFDVKD. The V end was cut by 2 bases, the J end by 2 bases, with 10 bases between. This CDR3 is built from 15 residues.

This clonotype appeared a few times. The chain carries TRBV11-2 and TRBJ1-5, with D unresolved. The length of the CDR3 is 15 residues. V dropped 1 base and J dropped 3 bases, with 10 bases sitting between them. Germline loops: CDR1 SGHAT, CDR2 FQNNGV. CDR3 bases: TGTGCCAGCAGCTTAGGCCCCGGCCTCAATCAGCCCCAGCATTTT. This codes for CASSLGPGLNQPQHF.

CDR3 nucleotide sequence: TGCGCCAGCAGCCAAGATAGCAGGAATTCACCCCTCCACTTT. Protein: CASSQDSRNSPLHF. The chain is built from TRBV4-3 and TRBJ1-6; no firm D call. CDR3 length: 14 residues. Trimming stripped 0 bases from V and 7 bases from J, with 7 bases between. In germline, CDR1 is LGHNA, CDR2 YSLEER.

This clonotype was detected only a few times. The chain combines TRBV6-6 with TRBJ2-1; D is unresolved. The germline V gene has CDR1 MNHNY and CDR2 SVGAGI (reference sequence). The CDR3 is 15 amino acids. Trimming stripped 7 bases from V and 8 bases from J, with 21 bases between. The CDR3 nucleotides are TGTGCCAGCACCCCAACGGACGTTGAGCTTGATGAGCAGTTCTTC. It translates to CASTPTDVELDEQFF.

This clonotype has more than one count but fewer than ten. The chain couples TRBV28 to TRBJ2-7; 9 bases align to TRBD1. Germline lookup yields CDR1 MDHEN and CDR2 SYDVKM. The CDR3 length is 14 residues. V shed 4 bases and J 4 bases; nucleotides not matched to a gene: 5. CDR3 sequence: CASSSDRGPYEQYV. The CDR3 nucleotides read TGTGCCAGCAGTTCGGACAGGGGCCCTTACGAGCAGTACGTC.

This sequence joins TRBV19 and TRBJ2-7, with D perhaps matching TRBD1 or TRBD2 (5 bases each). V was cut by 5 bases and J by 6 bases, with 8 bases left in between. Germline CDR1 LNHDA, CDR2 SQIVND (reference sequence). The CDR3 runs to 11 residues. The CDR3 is CASSPGTEQYF. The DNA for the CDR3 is TGTGCCAGTAGTCCAGGGACCGAGCAGTACTTC.

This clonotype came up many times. In nucleotides, the CDR3 is TGCAGTGCTAGTAGCGGGGGGCATACGCAGTATTTT. Its protein is CSASSGGHTQYF. The chain combines TRBV20-1 with TRBJ2-3, with 10 positions matching TRBD2. CDR3 length: 12 amino acids. V lost 3 bases and J lost 7; bases outside the gene matches: 1. Germline V gene lookup returns CDR1 DFQATT and CDR2 SNEGSKA (reference sequence).

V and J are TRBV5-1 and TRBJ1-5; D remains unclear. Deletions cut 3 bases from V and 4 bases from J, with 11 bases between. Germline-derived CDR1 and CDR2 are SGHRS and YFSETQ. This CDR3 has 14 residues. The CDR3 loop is CASSSAGENQPQHF. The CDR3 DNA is TGCGCCAGCAGCTCCGCCGGGGAAAATCAGCCCCAGCATTTT.

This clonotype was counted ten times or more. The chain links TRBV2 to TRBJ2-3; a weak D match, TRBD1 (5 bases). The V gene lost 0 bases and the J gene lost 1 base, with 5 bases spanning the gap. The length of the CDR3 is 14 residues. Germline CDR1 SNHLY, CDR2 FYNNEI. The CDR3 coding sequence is TGTGCCAGCAGTGAAGCAGGGGGCACAGATACGCAGTATTTT. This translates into CASSEAGGTDTQYF.

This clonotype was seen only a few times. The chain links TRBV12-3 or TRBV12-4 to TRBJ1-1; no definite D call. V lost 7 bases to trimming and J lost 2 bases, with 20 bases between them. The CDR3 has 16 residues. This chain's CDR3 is CASILPGIQVNTEAFF. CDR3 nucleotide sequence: TGTGCCAGCATTCTCCCCGGAATTCAGGTCAACACTGAAGCTTTCTTT.

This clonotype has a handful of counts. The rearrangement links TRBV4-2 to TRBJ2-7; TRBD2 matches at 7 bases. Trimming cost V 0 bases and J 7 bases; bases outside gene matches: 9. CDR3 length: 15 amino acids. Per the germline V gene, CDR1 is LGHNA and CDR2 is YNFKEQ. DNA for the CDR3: TGTGCCAGCAGCCAAGAGGAGGGCGGGAGCGGTGAGCAGTACGTC. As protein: CASSQEEGGSGEQYV.

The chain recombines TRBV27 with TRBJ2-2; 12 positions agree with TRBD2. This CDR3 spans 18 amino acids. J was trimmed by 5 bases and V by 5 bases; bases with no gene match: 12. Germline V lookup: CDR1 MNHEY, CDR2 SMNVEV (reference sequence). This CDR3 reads CASSHTATSGGGTGELFF. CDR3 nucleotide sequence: TGTGCCAGCAGTCATACCGCGACTAGCGGGGGAGGGACCGGGGAGCTGTTTTTT.

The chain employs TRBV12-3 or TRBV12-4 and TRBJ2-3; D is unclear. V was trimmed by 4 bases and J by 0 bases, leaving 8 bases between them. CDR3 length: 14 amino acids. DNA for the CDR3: TGTGCCAGCAGTTCCGCTACTAGCACAGATACGCAGTATTTT. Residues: CASSSATSTDTQYF.

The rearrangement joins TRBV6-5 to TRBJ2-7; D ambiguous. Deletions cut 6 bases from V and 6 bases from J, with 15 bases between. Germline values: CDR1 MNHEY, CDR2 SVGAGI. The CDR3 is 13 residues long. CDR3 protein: CASSPKYGGEQYV. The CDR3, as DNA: TGTGCCAGCAGCCCCAAGTATGGTGGCGAGCAGTACGTC.

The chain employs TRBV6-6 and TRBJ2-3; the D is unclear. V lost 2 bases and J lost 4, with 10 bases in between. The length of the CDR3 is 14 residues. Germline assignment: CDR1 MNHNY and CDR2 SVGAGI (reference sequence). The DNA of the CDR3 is TGTGCCAGCAGTTACACGCAGTTTGCAGATACGCAGTATTTT. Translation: CASSYTQFADTQYF.

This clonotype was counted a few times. CDR3 residues: CASSPPSASYEQYF. CDR3 in DNA: TGTGCCAGCAGTCCCCCCAGCGCGTCCTACGAGCAGTACTTC. The chain couples TRBV6-2 or TRBV6-3 to TRBJ2-7; D remains unclear. V dropped 5 bases and J dropped 1 base, with 12 bases sitting between them. CDR3 length: 14 residues. Germline V gene data show CDR1 as MNHEY and CDR2 as SVGEGT.

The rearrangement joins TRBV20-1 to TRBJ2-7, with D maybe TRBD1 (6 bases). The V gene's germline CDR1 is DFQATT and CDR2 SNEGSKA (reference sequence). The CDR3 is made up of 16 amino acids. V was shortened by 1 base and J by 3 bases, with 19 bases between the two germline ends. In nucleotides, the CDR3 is TGCAGTGCTAGAGCGGATGGAGGACAGACCATCTACGAGCAGTACTTC. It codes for CSARADGGQTIYEQYF.

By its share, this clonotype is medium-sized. CDR3: CASSQDGESSGNTIYF. CDR3 sequence (DNA): TGCGCCAGCAGCCAAGATGGGGAATCCTCTGGAAACACCATATATTTT. The gene calls are TRBV4-3 and TRBJ1-3; D is uncertain. The CDR3 runs 16 residues. V was pared by 0 bases and J by 0 bases, with 9 bases between. Germline loops: CDR1 LGHNA, CDR2 YSLEER.

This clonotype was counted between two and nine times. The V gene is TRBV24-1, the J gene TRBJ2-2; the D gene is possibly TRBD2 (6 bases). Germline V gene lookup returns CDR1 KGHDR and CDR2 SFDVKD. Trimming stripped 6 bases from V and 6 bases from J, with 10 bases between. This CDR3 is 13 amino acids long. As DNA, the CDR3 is TGTGCCACCAGTTTTACGGGGGCCGGGGAGCTGTTTTTT. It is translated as CATSFTGAGELFF.

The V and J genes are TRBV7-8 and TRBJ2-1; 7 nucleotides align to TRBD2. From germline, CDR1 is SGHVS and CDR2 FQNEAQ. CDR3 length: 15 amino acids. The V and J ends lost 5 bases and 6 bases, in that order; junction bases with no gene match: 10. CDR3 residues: CASSLRGGTINEQFF. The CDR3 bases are TGTGCCAGCAGCCTTAGGGGAGGGACGATCAATGAGCAGTTCTTC.

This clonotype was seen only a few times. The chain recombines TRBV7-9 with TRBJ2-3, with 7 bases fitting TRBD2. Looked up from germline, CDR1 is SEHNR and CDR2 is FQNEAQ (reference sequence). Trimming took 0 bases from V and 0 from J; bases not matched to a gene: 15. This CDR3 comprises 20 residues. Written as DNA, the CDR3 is TGTGCCAGCAGCTTAGCGAGGGCAGAGACTAGCCAGGGAAGCACAGATACGCAGTATTTT. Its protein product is CASSLARAETSQGSTDTQYF.

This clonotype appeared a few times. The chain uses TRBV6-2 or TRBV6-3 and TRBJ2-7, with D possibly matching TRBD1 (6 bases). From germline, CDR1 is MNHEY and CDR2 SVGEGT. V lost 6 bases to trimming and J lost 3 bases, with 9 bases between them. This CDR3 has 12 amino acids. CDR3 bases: TGTGCCAGCAGCAGACAGGACTACGAGCAGTACTTC. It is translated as CASSRQDYEQYF.

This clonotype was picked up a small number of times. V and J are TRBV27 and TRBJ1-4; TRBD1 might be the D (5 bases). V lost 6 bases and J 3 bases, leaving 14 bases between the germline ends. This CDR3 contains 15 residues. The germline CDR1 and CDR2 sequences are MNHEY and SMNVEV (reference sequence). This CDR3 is CASRRRGIANEKLFF. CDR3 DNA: TGTGCCAGCAGGAGAAGGGGAATAGCTAATGAAAAACTGTTTTTT.

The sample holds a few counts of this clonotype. The CDR3 nucleotides are TGTGCCAGCGCCACAAAAGAGACCCAGTACTTC. It codes for CASATKETQYF. The V gene is TRBV7-8, the J gene TRBJ2-5; no firm D call. The V gene's germline CDR1 is SGHVS and CDR2 FQNEAQ. V was pared by 8 bases and J by 3 bases, with 7 bases between. The CDR3 consists of 11 residues.

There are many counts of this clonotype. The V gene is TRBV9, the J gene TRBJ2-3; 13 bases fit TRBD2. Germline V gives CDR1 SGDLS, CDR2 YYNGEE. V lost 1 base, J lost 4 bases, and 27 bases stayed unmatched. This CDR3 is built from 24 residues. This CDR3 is CASSVLVREGGQGTSGDPADTQYF. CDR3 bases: TGTGCCAGCAGCGTACTAGTTCGGGAAGGAGGGCAGGGGACTAGCGGGGATCCCGCAGATACGCAGTATTTT.